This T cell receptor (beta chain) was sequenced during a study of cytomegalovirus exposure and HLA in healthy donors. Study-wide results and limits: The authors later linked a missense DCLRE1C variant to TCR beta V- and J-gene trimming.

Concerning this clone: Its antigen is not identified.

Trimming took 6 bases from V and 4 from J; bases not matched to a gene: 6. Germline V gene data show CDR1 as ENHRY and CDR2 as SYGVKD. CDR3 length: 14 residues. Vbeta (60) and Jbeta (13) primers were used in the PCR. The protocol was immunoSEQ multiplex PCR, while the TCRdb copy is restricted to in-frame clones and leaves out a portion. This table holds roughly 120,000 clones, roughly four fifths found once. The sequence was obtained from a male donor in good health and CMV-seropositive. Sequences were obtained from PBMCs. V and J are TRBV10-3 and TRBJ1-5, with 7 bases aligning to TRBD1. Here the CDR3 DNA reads TGTGCCATCAGCCCCGACAGGGTTAATCAGCCCCAGCATTTT. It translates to CAISPDRVNQPQHF.